What follows are 9 T cell receptor beta chains derived from one specimen sequenced in a study of CD8 T cells in ankylosing spondylitis. TCRdb ran MiXCR on the 5' RACE reads and lists one entry per CDR3 protein. The data show some 330,000 distinct CDR3 sequences, less than 9.5% seen once. Points from the study as a whole: What appeared characteristic of ankylosing spondylitis blood was a TCR beta motif of eight or nine highly homologous variants.

Their specific antigens are unknown. Sample: blood, either unsorted or a sorted T cell fraction (not recorded which). The receptor source for this set is a male donor with ankylosing spondylitis.

This clonotype occurred once. V is TRBV5-5 and J is TRBJ2-5, with D perhaps matching TRBD1 or TRBD2 (5 bases each). The CDR3 runs to 18 residues. V was shortened by 1 base and J by 1 base, with 20 bases between the two germline ends. Germline assignment: CDR1 SGHKS and CDR2 YYEKEE (reference sequence). CDR3 protein: CASSLSPGSQSSQETQYF. The CDR3 nucleotides read TGTGCCAGCAGCTTGTCCCCAGGGAGCCAGAGCTCCCAAGAGACCCAGTACTTC.

The V gene is TRBV5-1, the J gene TRBJ2-5; 8 nucleotides align to TRBD2. Germline CDR1 and CDR2: SGHRS and YFSETQ. The V segment lost 4 bases and the J segment 2 bases; nucleotides outside the gene matches: 4. The CDR3 loop spans 14 amino acids. CDR3: CASSPSGGQETQYF. In nucleotides, the CDR3 is TGCGCCAGCAGCCCGTCGGGAGGGCAAGAGACCCAGTACTTC. The full variable domain, its missing parts supplied by reference TRBV5-1 and TRBJ2-5, is KAGVTQTPRYLIKTRGQQVTLSCSPISGHRSVSWYQQTPGQGLQFLFEYFSETQRNKGNFPGRFSGRQFSNSRSEMNVSTLELGDSALYLCASSPSGGQETQYFGPGTRLLVL.

CDR3 bases: TGTGCCAGCAGCCAAACAGGGGGGGCCAAAAACATTCAGTACTTC. Residues: CASSQTGGAKNIQYF. The rearrangement joins TRBV3-1 to TRBJ2-4; TRBD1 agrees at 8 bases. Germline CDR1 LGHDT, CDR2 YNNKEL (reference sequence). The V segment lost 2 bases and the J segment 1 base; nucleotides outside the gene matches: 1. CDR3 length equals 15 residues.

The sample holds many counts of this clonotype. The chain joins TRBV7-3 to TRBJ2-7; tentative D call: TRBD1 (5 bases). Germline V lookup: CDR1 SGHTA, CDR2 FQGTGA. The V gene lost 8 bases and the J gene lost 0 bases, with 11 bases spanning the gap. This CDR3 is 13 amino acids long. The chain's CDR3 is CASDLDNSYEQYF. As DNA, the CDR3 is TGTGCCAGCGATCTGGACAACTCCTACGAGCAGTACTTC.

This clonotype was detected only a few times. V and J are TRBV2 and TRBJ2-1; 10 bases align to TRBD2. V trimming: 3 bases; J trimming: 6 bases; junction bases outside the gene matches: 5. CDR1 is SNHLY and CDR2 is FYNNEI in the germline V gene. There are 15 residues in the CDR3. The CDR3 reads CASSERSGRANEQFF. CDR3 DNA: TGTGCCAGCAGTGAGCGCAGCGGGAGGGCCAATGAGCAGTTCTTC.

This clonotype was recorded a few times. This chain links TRBV7-2 with TRBJ1-2, with D perhaps TRBD1 (5 bases). The V gene's germline CDR1 is SGHTA and CDR2 FQGNSA. Trimming removed 5 bases at V and 0 bases at J, with 16 bases between. The CDR3 has 16 amino acids. The CDR3 region has the DNA TGTGCCAGCAGCCCTATGGGTCAGGGATCTAACTATGGCTACACCTTC. Protein product: CASSPMGQGSNYGYTF.

This clonotype was detected many times. The chain uses TRBV5-1 and TRBJ2-7; 11 positions agree with TRBD1. The CDR3 totals 14 residues. The V gene end was trimmed by 3 bases and the J gene end by 4 bases; junction bases not matched to a gene: 3. The germline V gene encodes CDR1 SGHRS and CDR2 YFSETQ. CDR3 in amino acids: CASSYGQGAYEQYF. In DNA form, the CDR3 reads TGCGCCAGCAGCTACGGACAGGGGGCTTACGAGCAGTACTTC.

This clonotype was found a few times. The chain recombines TRBV28 with TRBJ2-2; 8 nucleotides match TRBD1. The germline V gene encodes CDR1 MDHEN and CDR2 SYDVKM. J was trimmed by 3 bases and V by 10 bases; bases with no gene match: 4. The CDR3 covers 13 residues. As DNA, the CDR3 is TGTGCCATTCCGACAGGGGACACCGGGGAGCTGTTTTTT. As protein: CAIPTGDTGELFF.

The J gene is TRBJ2-7, the V gene TRBV12-3 or TRBV12-4, with D unclear. The V gene lost 11 bases and the J gene lost 3 bases, with 5 bases spanning the gap. CDR3 size: 9 residues. The CDR3 region is CAESYEQYF. DNA for the CDR3: TGTGCCGAAAGCTACGAGCAGTACTTC.